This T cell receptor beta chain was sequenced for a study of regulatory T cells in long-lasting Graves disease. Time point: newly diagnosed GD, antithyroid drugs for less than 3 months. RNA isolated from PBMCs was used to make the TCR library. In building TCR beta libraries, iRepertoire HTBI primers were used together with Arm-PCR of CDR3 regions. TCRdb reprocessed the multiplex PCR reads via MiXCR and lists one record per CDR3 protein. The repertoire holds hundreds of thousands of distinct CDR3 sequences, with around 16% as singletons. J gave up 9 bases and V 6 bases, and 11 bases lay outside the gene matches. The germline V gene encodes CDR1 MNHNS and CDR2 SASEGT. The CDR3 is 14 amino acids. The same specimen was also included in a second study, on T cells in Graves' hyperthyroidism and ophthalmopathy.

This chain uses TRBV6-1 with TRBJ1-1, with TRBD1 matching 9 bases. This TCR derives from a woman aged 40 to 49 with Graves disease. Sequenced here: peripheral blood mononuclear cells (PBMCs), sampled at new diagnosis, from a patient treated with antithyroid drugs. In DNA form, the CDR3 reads TGTGCCAGCAGCCCCGAGAAGGACAGGGGAAAAGCTTTCTTT. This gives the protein CASSPEKDRGKAFF.